The clone carrying this T cell receptor (beta chain) was seen more than once but under ten times. Its target is unknown. CDR1 SGDLS and CDR2 YYNGEE come from the germline V gene. J lost 4 bases, V lost 5 bases, and 16 bases had no gene match. The CDR3 is 17 amino acids. These data come from a study of beta chain features in type 1 diabetes. Study-level background: Sorted cells examined across all samples numbered roughly 99,000,000. Study-level findings and limits: Cells that show high TCR expression could be over-represented by cDNA sequencing. Type 1 diabetes patients had TCRB CDR3s that were shorter (moderately but significantly so) in all four CD4+ subsets. Insertion counts at VDJ junctions were lower in type 1 diabetes patients, who also showed more deletions there.

Reverse transcription of all isolated RNA meant that expressed TCRB transcripts were sequenced. Sequenced by immunoSEQ multiplex PCR; TCRdb stores in-frame clones only, minus some. The sample has just over 600,000 clones, roughly a sixth seen once. This chain connects TRBV9 to TRBJ2-5; 8 positions match TRBD1. The sequenced material came from naive CD4+ T cells from blood. The origin of this receptor is a man aged 18 to 29 in good health. The DNA for the CDR3 is TGTGCCAGCAGTTTTAGACCCACAGGGGGAGGAGGAGAGACCCAGTACTTC. Protein product: CASSFRPTGGGGETQYF.